The rows below give T cell receptor beta chains drawn from one sample of a study of OX40 agonist ivuxolimab in advanced cancers. The assay was immunoSEQ multiplex PCR, and TCRdb's table has in-frame clones only and misses some. The sample yields 55,000 to 60,000 clones, 65% to 85% seen once. The material was CD4+ or CD8+ T cells sorted from blood, obtained in a trial of the OX40 agonist ivuxolimab. The receptors were sampled from an adult with an advanced solid tumor such as melanoma, head and neck, liver or kidney cancer. CDR3s include the opening cysteine and the closing phenylalanine or tryptophan. The D gene is left open where the match is weak. Size is omitted from some rows. Given values are once, few, many or a class for expanded clones.

V gene	J gene	CDR3 length	D gene	clone size	CDR3 DNA	CDR3 protein
TRBV6-6	TRBJ1-2	15	-	-	TGTGCCAGCAGTTACTTTAGGGGAGCGGACTATGGCTACACCTTC	CASSYFRGADYGYTF
TRBV6-5	TRBJ1-1	13	-	-	TGTGCCAGCAGTTACTCGGGTATCCCTGAAGCTTTCTTT	CASSYSGIPEAFF
TRBV2	TRBJ1-2	15	TRBD1	-	TGTGCCAGCAGCGAGACAGGGGAAGGCTTGTCTGGCTACACCTTC	CASSETGEGLSGYTF
TRBV7-3	TRBJ1-1	15	TRBD1	-	TGTGCCAGCAGCTCGAGGGACAGCCCGAACACTGAAGCTTTCTTT	CASSSRDSPNTEAFF
TRBV19	TRBJ1-5	19	-	-	TGTGCCAGTACCGCTGCTCAGGGATTTGCCTCGTATAGCAATCAGCCCCAGCATTTT	CASTAAQGFASYSNQPQHF
TRBV9	TRBJ1-2	13	-	few	TGTGCCAGCAGCCCGCGGGATTACTATGGCTACACCTTC	CASSPRDYYGYTF
TRBV18	TRBJ1-2	13	-	once	TGTGCCAGCTCACGACAGATTAACTATGGCTACACCTTC	CASSRQINYGYTF
TRBV2	TRBJ1-1	13	TRBD1	-	TGTGCCAGCATACAGGGGGGGATCACTGAAGCTTTCTTT	CASIQGGITEAFF
TRBV28	TRBJ1-6	16	TRBD1	-	TGTGCCAGCAGGACCCCTGGGACAGCGTATAATTCACCCCTCCACTTT	CASRTPGTAYNSPLHF
TRBV4-1	TRBJ2-3	16	-	-	TGCGCCAGCAGCCCTCATCAGGGGACTTACACAGATACGCAGTATTTT	CASSPHQGTYTDTQYF
TRBV5-1	TRBJ2-2	15	-	-	TGCGCCAGCAGCTTGATGACTAGAATGGACGGGGAGCTGTTTTTT	CASSLMTRMDGELFF
TRBV6-1	TRBJ1-5	12	-	-	TGTGCCAGCAGTCTACGCAATCAGCCCCAGCATTTT	CASSLRNQPQHF
TRBV11-1	TRBJ2-3	16	TRBD2	-	TGTGCCAGCAGCTTAGAAGTAACGGGAGGCGTAGATACGCAGTATTTT	CASSLEVTGGVDTQYF
TRBV5-4	TRBJ1-4	15	TRBD1	-	TGTGCCAGCAGCCGAACAGGGGATTGGGTCGAAAAACTGTTTTTT	CASSRTGDWVEKLFF
TRBV4-1	TRBJ2-3	16	TRBD2	-	TGCGCCAGCAGCCCTTCGGGACTAGCGGGATACGATACGCAGTATTTT	CASSPSGLAGYDTQYF
TRBV5-1	TRBJ2-3	12	-	once	TGCGCCAGCAGCCCGGGGGTTGATACGCAGTATTTT	CASSPGVDTQYF
TRBV29-1	TRBJ1-2	12	-	-	TGCAGCGTTGGTGCCACGAACTATGGCTACACCTTC	CSVGATNYGYTF
TRBV2	TRBJ2-3	14	-	-	TGTGCCAGCAGTGAGGGGACCCACACAGATACGCAGTATTTT	CASSEGTHTDTQYF
TRBV14	TRBJ2-3	14	-	-	TGTGCCAGCAGCCAACCCCGGACGGCGGATACGCAGTATTTT	CASSQPRTADTQYF
TRBV28	TRBJ1-1	14	-	few	TGTGCCAGCACCCTGGGCACACAGGGTCCTGAAGCTTTCTTT	CASTLGTQGPEAFF
TRBV18	TRBJ2-2	16	TRBD2	-	TGTGCCAGCACCTCCGGGACTAGCGGAAACACCGGGGAGCTGTTTTTT	CASTSGTSGNTGELFF
TRBV19	TRBJ2-4	17	-	-	TGTGCCAGTAGTCCTCATTGGGTTCTTACGGCCAAAAACATTCAGTACTTC	CASSPHWVLTAKNIQYF
TRBV27	TRBJ2-7	17	-	-	TGTGCCAGCACCCCCTCGGCACAAGTAATAGCCTCCTACGAGCAGTACTTC	CASTPSAQVIASYEQYF
TRBV5-4	TRBJ1-1	12	-	once	TGTGCCAGCAGCTTGGCGTACACTGAAGCTTTCTTT	CASSLAYTEAFF
TRBV4-3	TRBJ2-5	16	-	-	TGCGCCAGCAGCCAAAGGGTCAGCGGGCAACAAGAGACCCAGTACTTC	CASSQRVSGQQETQYF
TRBV2	TRBJ2-7	16	-	few	TGTGCCAGCAGTGAGTTTCGGGCCGGTGGTGTTTACGAGCAGTACTTC	CASSEFRAGGVYEQYF
TRBV28	TRBJ1-1	15	-	-	TGTGCCAGCAGTTCCCCGGGCAGGAGGAATACTGAAGCTTTCTTT	CASSSPGRRNTEAFF
TRBV29-1	TRBJ2-3	11	-	-	TGCAGCGGCCTAGTGGCAGATACGCAGTATTTT	CSGLVADTQYF
TRBV5-8	TRBJ1-5	14	-	-	TGTGCCAGCAGCCCCGGACAGATAGCTCAGCCCCAGCATTTT	CASSPGQIAQPQHF
TRBV18	TRBJ2-7	15	-	once	TGTGCCAGCTCACCTTCTTTGGGGGGATCCTACGAGCAGTACTTC	CASSPSLGGSYEQYF
TRBV7-2	TRBJ2-5	14	-	-	TGTGCCAGCAGCTTAGGGCCAGGGCTAGAGACCCAGTACTTC	CASSLGPGLETQYF
TRBV7-2	TRBJ2-1	14	-	-	TGTGCCAGCAGCTCCGGGGATGCTTTCAATGAGCAGTTCTTC	CASSSGDAFNEQFF
TRBV7-2	TRBJ1-1	11	TRBD1	once	TGTGCCAGCACCTTGACAGGGGGAGCTTTCTTT	CASTLTGGAFF
TRBV29-1	TRBJ1-3	13	-	once	TGCAGCGTTGGGAGGCCTGGGGGAAACACCATATATTTT	CSVGRPGGNTIYF
TRBV2	TRBJ1-2	12	-	few	TGTGCCAGCAGTGAGAGGTCCTATGGCTACACCTTC	CASSERSYGYTF
TRBV19	TRBJ1-1	13	-	-	TGTGCCAGTGGGCGCCAGGGTGTGACTGAAGCTTTCTTT	CASGRQGVTEAFF
TRBV12-5	TRBJ2-2	17	-	-	TGTGCTAGTGGTCCGGGTGCGGGGGCGCCGGGCACCGGGGAGCTGTTTTTT	CASGPGAGAPGTGELFF
TRBV7-2	TRBJ2-5	15	-	-	TGTGCCAGCAGCTTACCAGGGGCGGAACAAGAGACCCAGTACTTC	CASSLPGAEQETQYF
TRBV9	TRBJ2-1	18	TRBD2	-	TGTGCCAGCAGCGTAGCCCTAGCGGGAGGGCCATCCTACAATGAGCAGTTCTTC	CASSVALAGGPSYNEQFF
TRBV9	TRBJ2-1	13	-	-	TGTGCCAGCAGCGTAGGCCCCCGGGGAGAGCAGTTCTTC	CASSVGPRGEQFF